The 30 T cell receptor beta chains reported below all come from one sample, sequenced in a study of cytotoxic CD8 clonotypes in ibrutinib-treated CLL. Only in-frame clones appear in the TCRdb table, and some are missing; sequencing was by immunoSEQ multiplex PCR. The repertoire holds around 200,000 clones, with roughly 73% as singletons. Source: PBMCs, taken after 12 months of ibrutinib treatment. The source is a human donor with chronic lymphocytic leukemia.

This chain links TRBV11-2 with TRBJ1-1; D perhaps matches TRBD1 (5 bases). From germline, CDR1 is SGHAT and CDR2 FQNNGV. Trimming took off 4 bases at V and 0 bases at J, with 15 bases between the two ends. CDR3 length: 16 amino acids. CDR3 in DNA: TGTGCCAGCAGCTCCCGGGCAGTGGACATGAACACTGAAGCTTTCTTT. It translates to CASSSRAVDMNTEAFF.

J is TRBJ1-5 and V is TRBV9; no clear D. CDR3 length: 14 residues. The germline V gene has CDR1 SGDLS and CDR2 YYNGEE. The germline V and J ends were trimmed by 3 bases and 2 bases, with 9 bases remaining between them. The chain's CDR3 is CASSGGLGNQPQHF. CDR3 nucleotide sequence: TGTGCCAGCAGCGGGGGATTGGGCAATCAGCCCCAGCATTTT.

The rearrangement joins TRBV9 to TRBJ2-1, with 7 bases lining up with TRBD2. The germline CDR1 and CDR2 sequences are SGDLS and YYNGEE. CDR3 length: 15 residues. The ends lost 2 bases at V and 6 bases at J; junction bases unmatched: 8. CDR3 protein: CASSVTSANFNEQFF. The CDR3 DNA reads as TGTGCCAGCAGCGTTACTAGCGCGAACTTCAATGAGCAGTTCTTC.

The chain combines TRBV6-5 with TRBJ1-6, with D tentatively TRBD1 (5 bases). The V gene lost 2 bases and the J gene lost 7 bases, with 12 bases spanning the gap. The CDR3 length is 15 residues. Germline lookup yields CDR1 MNHEY and CDR2 SVGAGI. This chain's CDR3 is CASSYGAISNSPLHF. The CDR3 coding sequence is TGTGCCAGCAGTTACGGGGCAATAAGCAATTCACCCCTCCACTTT.

The chain couples TRBV11-2 to TRBJ1-5; D possibly corresponds to TRBD1 (6 bases). The CDR3 is made up of 14 amino acids. Between the trimmed V and J ends, which lost 4 bases and 6 bases, there was a span of 13 bases. Germline V gene sequence: CDR1 SGHAT, CDR2 FQNNGV. CDR3: CASSSWGLGQPQHF. The CDR3 bases are TGTGCCAGCAGCTCATGGGGGCTTGGTCAGCCCCAGCATTTT.

The chain combines TRBV5-1 with TRBJ2-5; 9 bases are a match to TRBD1. The CDR3 totals 14 residues. Germline V gene sequence: CDR1 SGHRS, CDR2 YFSETQ. The V segment lost 4 bases and the J segment 4 bases; nucleotides outside the gene matches: 5. The CDR3 bases are TGCGCCAGCAGCACCGGACAGGGGCGAGAGACCCAGTACTTC. This codes for CASSTGQGRETQYF.

V usage is TRBV28 and J usage is TRBJ1-2; D not certain. The CDR3 runs 14 residues. V lost 5 bases and J 1 base, leaving 11 bases between the germline ends. Germline V lookup: CDR1 MDHEN, CDR2 SYDVKM. This CDR3 is CASSIMLGNYGYTF. The CDR3 DNA reads as TGTGCCAGCAGTATTATGTTGGGTAACTATGGCTACACCTTC.

This clone has a single count. The chain joins TRBV9 to TRBJ1-2, with no clear D. CDR1 and CDR2 from the germline V gene are SGDLS and YYNGEE. With 3 bases removed from V and 0 bases from J, the gap between germline ends came to 12 bases. The CDR3 sequence is 15 residues long. CDR3 sequence: CASSGLRYSNYGYTF. The CDR3 DNA reads TGTGCCAGCAGCGGTTTGCGCTACTCTAACTATGGCTACACCTTC.

This chain connects TRBV5-1 to TRBJ2-3; D tentatively reads TRBD1 or TRBD2 (7 bases each). Germline assignment: CDR1 SGHRS and CDR2 YFSETQ. The germline V and J ends were trimmed by 4 bases and 4 bases, with 19 bases remaining between them. CDR3 length equals 16 residues. The CDR3 bases are TGCGCCAGCAGCCCTTTGACAGGGAGGGGATCAGATACGCAGTATTTT. Its translation: CASSPLTGRGSDTQYF.

This clone came up many times. The gene calls are TRBV29-1 and TRBJ2-7; D is perhaps TRBD2 (6 bases). Deletions cut 2 bases from V and 6 bases from J, with 17 bases between. The CDR3 has 14 amino acids. CDR1 SQVTM and CDR2 ANQGSEA come from the germline V gene. The CDR3 spells CSVEMGLGGSEQYF. Here the CDR3 DNA reads TGCAGCGTTGAAATGGGACTCGGGGGATCCGAGCAGTACTTC.

This chain connects TRBV10-2 to TRBJ2-1, with TRBD1 matching 8 bases. This CDR3 is built from 15 residues. V shed 0 bases and J 6 bases; nucleotides not matched to a gene: 4. Per germline, CDR1 WSHSY and CDR2 SAAADI. The DNA for the CDR3 is TGCGCCAGCAGTGAGTCGTGGACAGGGACCAATGAGCAGTTCTTC. As protein: CASSESWTGTNEQFF.

This clone was counted a single time. The V call is TRBV6-5, the J call TRBJ1-1; D not resolved. The germline V gene has CDR1 MNHEY and CDR2 SVGAGI. Trimming pared 8 bases from V and 1 base from J, leaving 5 bases between. The CDR3 totals 11 residues. This CDR3 is CASQENTEAFF. CDR3 nucleotide sequence: TGTGCCAGCCAAGAGAACACTGAAGCTTTCTTT.

The table lists this clone with a count of one. This chain connects TRBV10-2 to TRBJ1-2, with D uncertain. Germline CDR1 WSHSY, CDR2 SAAADI. This CDR3 has 14 residues. Trimming cost V 4 bases and J 5 bases, with 14 bases left between them. CDR3: CASSGSPWTYGYTF. DNA of the CDR3: TGCGCCAGCAGTGGATCACCCTGGACTTATGGCTACACCTTC.

The rearrangement links TRBV13 to TRBJ1-5; no clear D. The germline V gene encodes CDR1 PRHDT and CDR2 FYEKMQ (reference sequence). The germline V and J ends were trimmed by 2 bases and 2 bases, with 7 bases remaining between them. The CDR3 runs 14 residues. CDR3 nucleotides: TGTGCCAGCAGCTTACGGGCAGGCAATCAGCCCCAGCATTTT. It is translated as CASSLRAGNQPQHF.

The genes are TRBV4-2 and TRBJ2-2; D uncertain. The CDR3 loop spans 15 amino acids. Germline CDR1 reads LGHNA; CDR2 reads YNFKEQ. Between the trimmed V and J ends, which lost 1 base and 3 bases, there was a span of 9 bases. Written as DNA, the CDR3 is TGTGCCAGCAGCCAAGTTGAGACCCACACCGGGGAGCTGTTTTTT. It yields the protein CASSQVETHTGELFF.

This clone has just a few counts. This sequence joins TRBV19 and TRBJ1-1, with D unclear. Germline CDR1 reads LNHDA; CDR2 reads SQIVND (reference sequence). Deletions cut 3 bases from V and 0 bases from J, with 8 bases between. The CDR3 totals 14 residues. CDR3 DNA: TGTGCCAGTAGTATGTTTGGGATGAACACTGAAGCTTTCTTT. It yields the protein CASSMFGMNTEAFF.

The gene calls are TRBV5-1 and TRBJ1-1; no clear D gene. Germline CDR1 is SGHRS and CDR2 is YFSETQ. The CDR3 spans 13 residues. Trimming shortened V by 4 bases and J by 2 bases, and 9 bases separated the two germline ends. CDR3 nucleotides: TGCGCCAGCAGCAAAGGACGCAACACTGAAGCTTTCTTT. Translating it yields CASSKGRNTEAFF.

The chain couples TRBV5-6 to TRBJ1-5; D unresolved. V dropped 1 base and J dropped 2 bases, with 10 bases sitting between them. This CDR3 spans 15 amino acids. The germline V gene has CDR1 SGHDT and CDR2 YYEEEE. CDR3 sequence reads: CASSLKGSGNQPQHF. The CDR3 DNA reads as TGTGCCAGCAGCTTGAAGGGCTCGGGCAATCAGCCCCAGCATTTT.

The chain links TRBV27 to TRBJ1-4; D remains unclear. CDR3 length: 14 amino acids. Germline loops: CDR1 MNHEY, CDR2 SMNVEV (reference sequence). V was shortened by 6 bases and J by 5 bases, with 13 bases between the two germline ends. The DNA for the CDR3 is TGTGCCAGCAGGCCCGGGCAGTTCAATGAAAAACTGTTTTTT. Protein product: CASRPGQFNEKLFF.

The chain employs TRBV4-2 and TRBJ2-3, with D perhaps TRBD2 (5 bases). The CDR3 has 15 amino acids. Between the trimmed V and J ends, which lost 8 bases and 4 bases, there was a span of 19 bases. Germline CDR1 and CDR2: LGHNA and YNFKEQ. CDR3 coding DNA: TGTGCCAGCGGGAGATTAGGCCAGGACGCAGATACGCAGTATTTT. Its protein product is CASGRLGQDADTQYF.

This chain links TRBV11-2 with TRBJ2-7, with TRBD2 matching over 7 bases. Germline CDR1 is SGHAT and CDR2 is FQNNGV. This CDR3 spans 18 amino acids. Trimming took 1 base from V and 0 from J; bases not matched to a gene: 12. CDR3 bases: TGTGCCAGCAGCTTAGCTCCACCCTCAGCGGGAAGCTCCTACGAGCAGTACTTC. It codes for CASSLAPPSAGSSYEQYF.

In its sample, this clone was seen once. CDR3 nucleotide sequence: TGTGCCAGCAGCGCGGACAGGGTAGCTTTCTTT. It yields the protein CASSADRVAFF. V is TRBV2 and J is TRBJ1-1, with 8 positions matching TRBD1. The CDR3 has 11 amino acids. Germline V gene sequence: CDR1 SNHLY, CDR2 FYNNEI. V shed 6 bases and J 10 bases; nucleotides not matched to a gene: 4.

The chain is built from TRBV27 and TRBJ2-1; 14 bases are shared with TRBD2. Per the germline V gene, CDR1 is MNHEY and CDR2 is SMNVEV (reference sequence). J gave up 12 bases and V 6 bases, and 16 bases lay outside the gene matches. The CDR3 has 17 amino acids. CDR3 nucleotides: TGTGCCAGCAGCTCCCCCGGGGGACTAGCGGGAGAAGGGCGGCAGTTCTTC. It yields the protein CASSSPGGLAGEGRQFF.

The rearrangement uses TRBV7-9 and TRBJ2-7, with 9 bases matching TRBD2. CDR3 length: 14 residues. V lost 2 bases and J lost 7; bases outside the gene matches: 6. Germline loops: CDR1 SEHNR, CDR2 FQNEAQ (reference sequence). The CDR3 nucleotides read TGTGCCAGCAGCTTATTAGCGGGGGCCTTTGAGCAGTACTTC. Its translation: CASSLLAGAFEQYF.

This clone was found many times. J is TRBJ1-1 and V is TRBV5-1; D is uncertain. Trimming pared 0 bases from V and 11 bases from J, leaving 14 bases between. CDR1 and CDR2 from the germline V gene are SGHRS and YFSETQ. This CDR3 comprises 13 residues. The CDR3 spells CASSLEIGFPAFF. CDR3 in DNA: TGCGCCAGCAGCTTGGAGATCGGATTTCCGGCTTTCTTT.

The sample holds a few counts of this clone. J is TRBJ2-5 and V is TRBV27; the D is unclear. The V gene's germline CDR1 is MNHEY and CDR2 SMNVEV (reference sequence). The CDR3 is made up of 13 amino acids. The ends were cut back, 3 bases at V and 2 bases at J, with 7 bases in the middle. The CDR3 spells CASSFTEQETQYF. DNA of the CDR3: TGTGCCAGCAGTTTTACGGAACAAGAGACCCAGTACTTC.

The chain combines TRBV2 with TRBJ1-1, with a tentative D call TRBD1 (5 bases). The germline V and J ends were trimmed by 4 bases and 7 bases, with 13 bases remaining between them. CDR1 is SNHLY, CDR2 FYNNEI, per germline. The CDR3 consists of 13 residues. The CDR3 region is CASSGGGRIEAFF. The CDR3 DNA reads TGTGCCAGCAGTGGGGGCGGACGAATTGAAGCTTTCTTT.

The J gene is TRBJ1-2, the V gene TRBV5-4; D not certain. Germline CDR1 is SGHNT and CDR2 is YYREEE (reference sequence). Trimming pared 2 bases from V and 6 bases from J, leaving 14 bases between. The CDR3 contains 14 residues. The DNA of the CDR3 is TGTGCCAGCAGCTTCATAGACGTAACAGATGGCTACACCTTC. It codes for CASSFIDVTDGYTF. Supplemented by reference TRBV5-4 and TRBJ1-2, the full variable domain reads ETGVTQSPTHLIKTRGQQVTLRCSSQSGHNTVSWYQQALGQGPQFIFQYYREEENGRGNFPPRFSGLQFPNYSSELNVNALELDDSALYLCASSFIDVTDGYTFGSGTRLTVV.

The CDR3 DNA is TGTGCCAGCAGTTCCTTCTCCGGGACGAGCTCCTACGAGCAGTACTTC. This sequence encodes CASSSFSGTSSYEQYF. The chain combines TRBV6-5 with TRBJ2-7; possibly TRBD1 or TRBD2 for D (5 bases each). Trimming left V 4 bases short and J 0 bases short, with 16 bases between. Germline V gene lookup returns CDR1 MNHEY and CDR2 SVGAGI. This CDR3 has 16 residues.

V usage is TRBV11-2 and J usage is TRBJ2-2; D is uncertain. The CDR3 extends over 14 amino acids. Germline V gives CDR1 SGHAT, CDR2 FQNNGV. The germline V and J ends were trimmed by 7 bases and 6 bases, with 15 bases remaining between them. The CDR3 sequence: CASNFFRSSGELFF. CDR3 sequence (DNA): TGTGCCAGCAACTTCTTTAGAAGTTCCGGGGAGCTGTTTTTT.